This T cell receptor beta chain was observed in a study of beta chain features in type 1 diabetes. About the research overall: Healthy donors resembled patients in age, gender and cell yields.

Study-wide findings and caveats: Although PCR might favor shorter templates, it would do so equally in patients and controls. For type 1 diabetes patients, VDJ junctions showed fewer insertions and more deletions.

The V end lost 5 bases, the J end lost 10 bases, and 9 bases lay between the germline ends. Germline V gene sequence: CDR1 SGHVS, CDR2 FNYEAQ. The CDR3 runs to 11 residues. Expressed TCRB transcripts were sequenced after all isolated RNA was converted to cDNA. This table comes from immunoSEQ multiplex PCR, and its TCRdb copy is limited to in-frame clones, with some not included. In the table there are hundreds of thousands of clones, about 16% of which are singletons. A sort by CD45RO/CCR7/CD25/CD127/CD95/CD27 yielded CD4+ naive, central memory, regulatory and stem cell-like memory cells. A word on this clone: Its antigen is not known.

The chain joins TRBV7-6 to TRBJ2-1, with a weak D call TRBD2 (6 bases). The source material was naive CD4+ T cells from blood. The origin of this receptor is a man younger than 30 in good health. CDR3 nucleotides: TGTGCCAGCAGCCAGGGACTCGAGCAGTTCTTC. It specifies CASSQGLEQFF.